This T cell receptor (beta chain) appears in the sequencing data of a study of control samples from healthy donors and cancer patients. This table comes from immunoSEQ multiplex PCR, and its TCRdb copy is limited to in-frame clones, with some not included. The sample shows fewer than 150,000 clones, more than 85% of them seen only once. CDR3 length: 14 amino acids. CDR1 and CDR2 (germline): SGHRS, YFSETQ. Between the trimmed V and J ends, which lost 5 bases and 5 bases, there was a span of 13 bases. The receptor's source is a man younger than 35 in good health. This chain uses TRBV5-1 with TRBJ1-4, with a weak D call TRBD1 (5 bases). What was sequenced was blood. The CDR3 sequence is CASSAAGWNEKLFF. For the CDR3, the DNA is TGCGCCAGCAGTGCGGCAGGGTGGAATGAAAAACTGTTTTTT.